This TCR beta chain was recorded in a study of T cells in Graves' hyperthyroidism and ophthalmopathy. The study's findings and limits: Within blood appeared most thyroid clonotypes that had expanded above 0.001.

Germline V gene data show CDR1 as SNHLY and CDR2 as FYNNEI. Trimming shortened V by 6 bases and J by 9 bases, and 24 bases separated the two germline ends. This CDR3 spans 16 amino acids. Fresh peripheral blood, roughly 9.3 ml, was the source of the PBMCs. Researchers took RNA transcripts and amplified the TCR beta CDR3 regions from them. RT-PCR in the first round (using the HTBI primer set) targeted the TCR CDR3. TCRdb passed the multiplex PCR reads through MiXCR, listing each CDR3 protein once. The sample has about 360,000 distinct CDR3 sequences, around 13% seen once. This clonotype was seen many times. Its antigen is currently unknown.

This receptor was identified in a woman aged 18-29 years with Graves' hyperthyroidism. Sequenced input: blood. The chain carries TRBV2 and TRBJ2-1; TRBD2 might be the D (6 bases). In nucleotides, the CDR3 is TGTGCCAGCAGGGCGAGGGCAGTAGGGACTCTGAGTGAGCAGTTCTTC. This gives the protein CASRARAVGTLSEQFF.